This T cell receptor (beta chain) was sequenced during a study of blood T cell repertoires in COVID-19. Participants were aged about 18 to 100 years, lived in roughly 25 US areas, and enrolled virtually. Trimming took off 4 bases at V and 2 bases at J, with 13 bases between the two ends. This CDR3 region has 14 residues. The germline V gene has CDR1 SGHRS and CDR2 YFSETQ. Assay used: immunoSEQ multiplex PCR; TCRdb lists only in-frame clones, some missing. The sample includes under 300,000 clones, roughly 87% of them seen just once. The source material was PBMCs or T cells enriched from blood (not recorded which). This TCR came from a woman in her 30s with acute COVID-19. V and J are TRBV5-1 and TRBJ2-7, with TRBD1 as a possible D gene (6 bases). In DNA, the CDR3 is TGCGCCAGCAGCCCGACAGGAATCGCCTACGAGCAGTACTTC. Translating gives CASSPTGIAYEQYF. The variable domain in full, completed from reference TRBV5-1 and TRBJ2-7, reads KAGVTQTPRYLIKTRGQQVTLSCSPISGHRSVSWYQQTPGQGLQFLFEYFSETQRNKGNFPGRFSGRQFSNSRSEMNVSTLELGDSALYLCASSPTGIAYEQYFGPGTRLTVT.